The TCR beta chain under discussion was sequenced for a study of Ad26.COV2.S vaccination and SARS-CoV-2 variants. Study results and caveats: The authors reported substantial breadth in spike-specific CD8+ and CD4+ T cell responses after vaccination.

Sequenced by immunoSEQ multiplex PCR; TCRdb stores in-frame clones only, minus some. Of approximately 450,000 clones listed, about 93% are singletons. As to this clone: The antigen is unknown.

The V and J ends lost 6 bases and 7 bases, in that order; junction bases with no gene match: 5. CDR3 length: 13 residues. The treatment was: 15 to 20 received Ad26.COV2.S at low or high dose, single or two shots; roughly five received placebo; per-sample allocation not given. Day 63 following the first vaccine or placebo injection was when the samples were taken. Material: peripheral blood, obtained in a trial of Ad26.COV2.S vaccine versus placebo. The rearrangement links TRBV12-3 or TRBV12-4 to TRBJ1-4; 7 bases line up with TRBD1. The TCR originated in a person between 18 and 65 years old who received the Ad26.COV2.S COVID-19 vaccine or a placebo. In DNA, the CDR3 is TGTGCCAGCAGACAGGGGTGGGGTGAAAAACTGTTTTTT. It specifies CASRQGWGEKLFF.